A single sample is the source of the 23 T cell receptor beta chains below, sequenced in a study of CD8 T cells in Susac syndrome (dated by TCRdb to about 2019). The library relied on the immunoSEQ multiplex PCR assay. RNA was extracted using the RNeasy kit, and roughly 0.45 to 1 ug of the RNA was reverse transcribed with random hexamers. TCRdb reprocessed the public reads (quality trimming at Q25 with fastp, clone calling with MiXCR) and kept in-frame beta chains. Every CDR3 protein is listed once, alongside the most common genes and DNA of its rows. In all, the sample holds about 130,000 distinct CDR3 sequences, and roughly 89% of those were seen once. Of the sample, about 0.25% falls within the top ten clones. Source material: CD8+ T cells from PBMCs. These TCRs come from a human donor with multiple sclerosis.

This chain connects TRBV29-1 to TRBJ2-2; unclear D gene. Trimming pared 5 bases from V and 1 base from J, leaving 11 bases between. The CDR3 has 14 amino acids. Germline values: CDR1 SQVTM, CDR2 ANQGSEA. Here the CDR3 DNA reads TGCAGCGTTTATGTTGTTGGGAACACCGGGGAGCTGTTTTTT. Amino acids: CSVYVVGNTGELFF.

This clonotype came up once. The chain recombines TRBV29-1 with TRBJ2-3; D not certain. This CDR3 region has 10 residues. Germline V CDR1 and CDR2: SQVTM, ANQGSEA. V was shortened by 2 bases and J by 9 bases, with 6 bases between the two germline ends. The chain's CDR3 is CSVERLTQYF. The CDR3, as DNA: TGCAGCGTTGAAAGGTTAACGCAGTATTTT.

The chain joins TRBV4-1 to TRBJ1-2; 9 nucleotides match TRBD1. The CDR3 contains 16 residues. Germline CDR1 is MGHRA and CDR2 is YSYEKL. With V trimmed by 4 bases and J by 5 bases, 11 bases remained unmatched. The CDR3 nucleotides read TGCGCCAGCAGCCCAACCGGACAGGGGAAGGGATATGGCTACACCTTC. Its protein product is CASSPTGQGKGYGYTF.

The J gene is TRBJ2-5, the V gene TRBV29-1; 8 positions match TRBD2. Germline-derived CDR1 and CDR2 are SQVTM and ANQGSEA. V lost 3 bases, J lost 4 bases, and 16 bases stayed unmatched. CDR3 size: 17 residues. The CDR3 region is CSVESQGGPGGGETQYF. The CDR3, as DNA: TGCAGCGTTGAGTCGCAGGGAGGCCCGGGGGGGGGAGAGACCCAGTACTTC.

This chain joins TRBV27 and TRBJ1-2; D perhaps matches TRBD1 (6 bases). Between the trimmed V and J ends, which lost 2 bases and 6 bases, there was a span of 10 bases. Germline loops: CDR1 MNHEY, CDR2 SMNVEV (reference sequence). The CDR3 spans 13 residues. Written as DNA, the CDR3 is TGTGCCAGCAGTTTAGGAGGGACAAATGGCTACACCTTC. Protein product: CASSLGGTNGYTF.

This chain links TRBV6-5 with TRBJ2-7, with TRBD2 matching over 8 bases. The CDR3 totals 14 residues. CDR1 is MNHEY, CDR2 SVGAGI, per germline. Unmatched junction bases numbered 6, after V lost 2 bases and J lost 6 bases. In DNA form, the CDR3 reads TGTGCCAGCAGTTACCGGGAGGGAGCAGGCGAGCAGTACTTC. Its translation: CASSYREGAGEQYF.

The CDR3 sequence is CASSSGPFATNEKLFF. CDR3 DNA sequence: TGTGCCAGCAGCTCAGGACCTTTCGCAACTAATGAAAAACTGTTTTTT. The chain employs TRBV6-1 and TRBJ1-4; D not resolved. This CDR3 has 16 amino acids. V lost 6 bases, J lost 0 bases, and 14 bases lay in between. Germline CDR1 and CDR2: MNHNS and SASEGT.

V usage is TRBV27 and J usage is TRBJ1-5; tentative D call: TRBD1 (5 bases). CDR1 and CDR2 from the germline V gene are MNHEY and SMNVEV (reference sequence). V was clipped by 8 bases and J by 3 bases, with 11 bases between them. This CDR3 is built from 13 residues. In DNA form, the CDR3 reads TGTGCCAGCGGCCTGACAGTCAATCAGCCCCAGCATTTT. Translated, it gives CASGLTVNQPQHF.

The chain uses TRBV29-1 and TRBJ2-2; D is perhaps TRBD1 or TRBD2 (5 bases each). In germline, CDR1 is SQVTM, CDR2 ANQGSEA. This CDR3 region has 13 residues. V was pared by 6 bases and J by 4 bases, with 12 bases between. The CDR3 spells CSVYGTLTGELFF. The DNA for the CDR3 is TGCAGCGTCTACGGGACCCTCACCGGGGAGCTGTTTTTT.

CDR3 residues: CASSPPLNTEAFF. The CDR3 region has the DNA TGTGCCAGCAGCCCCCCCCTGAACACTGAAGCTTTCTTT. The chain links TRBV13 to TRBJ1-1; the D is unclear. With 5 bases removed from V and 0 bases from J, the gap between germline ends came to 7 bases. CDR3 length: 13 amino acids. Germline lookup yields CDR1 PRHDT and CDR2 FYEKMQ (reference sequence).

The rearrangement links TRBV9 to TRBJ2-2, with D unclear. From germline, CDR1 is SGDLS and CDR2 YYNGEE. This CDR3 comprises 16 residues. V was clipped by 0 bases and J by 6 bases, with 15 bases between them. CDR3 amino acids: CASSVEDGPPAGELFF. The CDR3 DNA sequence: TGTGCCAGCAGCGTAGAGGACGGACCCCCGGCCGGGGAGCTGTTTTTT.

CDR3 bases: TGTGCCAGCAGTTCGGGACTAGAAACAGATACGCAGTATTTT. This gives the protein CASSSGLETDTQYF. The rearrangement joins TRBV28 to TRBJ2-3; TRBD2 matches at 8 bases. CDR1 is MDHEN, CDR2 SYDVKM, per germline. The CDR3 length is 14 residues. The trim removed 4 bases at V and 3 bases at J, leaving 3 bases unmatched.

The CDR3: CASSEPGGYGQYF. Written as DNA, the CDR3 is TGTGCCAGCAGCGAGCCGGGAGGTTACGGGCAGTATTTT. The rearrangement links TRBV28 to TRBJ2-3; 7 bases map to TRBD2. The V and J ends lost 6 bases and 11 bases, in that order; junction bases with no gene match: 11. Germline V gives CDR1 MDHEN, CDR2 SYDVKM. This CDR3 has 13 amino acids.

The gene calls are TRBV7-2 and TRBJ1-2; TRBD1 might be the D (5 bases). Germline CDR1 and CDR2: SGHTA and FQGNSA. Trimming left V 5 bases short and J 4 bases short, with 11 bases between. CDR3 length: 13 amino acids. The CDR3 nucleotides read TGTGCCAGCAGCACGGGACGGTTCTATGGCTACACCTTC. Amino acid sequence: CASSTGRFYGYTF.

The chain couples TRBV5-4 to TRBJ1-1; 7 bases match TRBD1. In germline, CDR1 is SGHNT, CDR2 YYREEE (reference sequence). J was trimmed by 3 bases and V by 4 bases; bases with no gene match: 9. The length of the CDR3 is 15 residues. The CDR3 sequence: CASSAPGQLYTEAFF. As DNA, the CDR3 is TGTGCCAGCAGCGCTCCGGGACAGCTATACACTGAAGCTTTCTTT.

The CDR3 nucleotides are TGTGCCAGCAGTCTCCTGACTAGCGGAGAGACCCAGTACTTC. Protein: CASSLLTSGETQYF. The chain recombines TRBV28 with TRBJ2-5, with TRBD2 identical over 9 bases. Germline V lookup: CDR1 MDHEN, CDR2 SYDVKM. Trimming took 5 bases from V and 4 from J; bases not matched to a gene: 5. This CDR3 is built from 14 residues.

This sequence joins TRBV4-1 and TRBJ2-7; D gene uncertain. This CDR3 is 14 amino acids long. V was clipped by 4 bases and J by 3 bases, with 13 bases between them. Germline V gene lookup returns CDR1 MGHRA and CDR2 YSYEKL. CDR3 region: CASSPLMADYEQYF. The CDR3 nucleotides are TGCGCCAGCAGCCCTCTTATGGCGGACTACGAGCAGTACTTC.

The rearrangement links TRBV29-1 to TRBJ2-7; 12 positions match TRBD2. There are 16 residues in the CDR3. Trimming removed 3 bases from V and 2 bases from J; junction bases left unmatched: 8. The germline V gene has CDR1 SQVTM and CDR2 ANQGSEA. This CDR3 is CSVEGLAGGNPYEQYF. CDR3 coding DNA: TGCAGCGTTGAGGGACTAGCGGGTGGAAACCCCTACGAGCAGTACTTC.

The chain carries TRBV4-3 and TRBJ2-1; the D gene could be TRBD1 or TRBD2 (5 bases each). CDR1 is LGHNA and CDR2 is YSLEER in the germline V gene. Trimming cost V 0 bases and J 8 bases, with 17 bases left between them. The CDR3 has 16 residues. This CDR3 is CASSQEGTAGLYEQFF. The CDR3 nucleotides read TGCGCCAGCAGCCAAGAAGGGACGGCGGGTTTGTATGAGCAGTTCTTC.

The chain has TRBV6-5 and TRBJ1-5; D is unresolved. Germline V gene sequence: CDR1 MNHEY, CDR2 SVGAGI. The V and J ends lost 2 bases and 0 bases respectively, with 5 bases between them. The CDR3 is made up of 14 amino acids. The CDR3 sequence is CASSYGDSNQPQHF. CDR3 DNA: TGTGCCAGCAGTTACGGGGATAGCAATCAGCCCCAGCATTTT.

The chain has TRBV5-4 and TRBJ2-6; D remains ambiguous. This CDR3 comprises 14 residues. Germline V gene sequence: CDR1 SGHNT, CDR2 YYREEE (reference sequence). The V gene lost 0 bases and the J gene lost 1 base, with 2 bases spanning the gap. Written as DNA, the CDR3 is TGTGCCAGCAGCTTGGTGTCTGGGGCCAACGTCCTGACTTTC. Its translation is CASSLVSGANVLTF.

The chain couples TRBV3-1 to TRBJ2-1, with a possible D match to TRBD2 (6 bases). The CDR3 sequence is 15 residues long. Looked up from germline, CDR1 is LGHDT and CDR2 is YNNKEL (reference sequence). V lost 3 bases and J lost 5, with 14 bases in between. The CDR3, as DNA: TGTGCCAGCAGCCAGCCGGGACTGAACGACAATGAGCAGTTCTTC. Its translation is CASSQPGLNDNEQFF.

This clonotype occurred a few times. The chain carries TRBV28 and TRBJ1-1; 8 bases align to TRBD1. The CDR3 extends over 12 amino acids. V was clipped by 4 bases and J by 6 bases; unmatched bases: 1. Germline-derived CDR1 and CDR2 are MDHEN and SYDVKM. Here the CDR3 reads CASSSGGPEAFF. As DNA, the CDR3 is TGTGCCAGCAGTTCAGGGGGCCCTGAAGCTTTCTTT.